Listed here is a single TCR beta chain. Its specific antigen is unknown. Base qualities were left out, and no much larger clone turns up one base away. The library relied on the immunoSEQ multiplex PCR assay. The multiplex PCR relied on a mix of 60 forward primers for TCR Vbeta segments and 13 reverse primers for TCR Jbeta segments. Amplification of the CDR3 region of rearranged TCR beta genes was performed with a multiplex PCR assay on genomic DNA. The amplified TCR beta libraries were sequenced on the Illumina HiSeq System as 87-base-pair reads. The study's processing was this. Across the 700 or so repertoires, a later analysis counted tens of millions of unique TCR beta chains, roughly 11 million of which were shared by at least two donors. A nearest-neighbor algorithm error-corrected the raw reads and collapsed the reads into unique sequences, merging closely related sequences to remove PCR and sequencing errors. V, D and J gene segments were assigned by aligning CDR3 sequences to IMGT reference sequences. For a sequence to be retained, at least a six-nucleotide match to both a V gene segment and a J gene segment was required. A rearrangement counted as productive if the CDR3 had no stop codons and remained in frame with V and J, and every other rearrangement counted as non-productive. CDR3 was defined according to IMGT convention as the region running from the second conserved V-encoded cysteine to the conserved J-encoded phenylalanine. Sequences without an unambiguous match to a single V gene segment were excluded from the earlier analysis of approximately 600 of the donors. In an earlier analysis of about 590 of the donors, a V segment was called functional when productive rearrangements were above 56.7%, and segregating when the standard deviation between donors exceeded 5%. A statistical classification framework was developed to diagnose cytomegalovirus status using the catalog of TCR beta chain sequences. V and J gene assignment, in a later analysis, came from comparing TCR nucleotide sequences with IMGT/GENE-DB human TR gene sequences. A later analysis assigned CDR3 sequences and most-parsimonious VDJ recombination scenarios with the TCRdist pipeline. In a later analysis, each TCR beta chain was defined by its CDR3 amino acid sequence together with its V-gene family, and reads without a unique V-gene family were excluded. As a way to deal with suspected cross-contamination and a sequencing artifact, a later analysis dropped hundreds of nucleotide sequences that were highly shared and had low generation probability. For each public chain, a later analysis derived a clonal expansion index from normalized ranks of inferred template counts within each repertoire. In a later analysis, generation probabilities were computed using a VDJ recombination model fitted to out-of-frame rearrangements, and the results were checked against IGoR. Hypergeometric tests were used in a later analysis to score TCR-TCR, TCR-HLA and TCR-CMV co-occurrence, with a repertoire-size bias correction applied to the TCR pairs. A later analysis estimated false discovery rates by permuting HLA or CMV assignments 20 times. In a later analysis, co-occurring TCRs were grouped using DBSCAN, and TCRdist sequence similarity was added for clustering within HLA-allele-positive subsets. Co-occurrence clustering excluded repertoires with fewer than 30,000 or more than 120,000 public chains, plus five with anomalous nucleotide sharing. Here the immuneACCESS table is served through TCRdb, limited to in-frame sequences with V and J called. Missing clones are a known gap in these copies; in checked studies unresolved V genes cover under half, and the rest lacks a known reason. The V and J calls and clone size were taken over from that table, and D and trimming were inferred from the DNA. Present in this sample are 70,000 to 100,000 clones, approximately 71% of which were seen just once. The ten top clones hold roughly 2.8% of the sample.

In total, fewer than 750 healthy bone marrow donors made up the cohort. At the time of sampling, all cohort members were nominally healthy, though unrecorded immune exposures were likely present. The donor was CMV seronegative and belonged to the group of roughly 330 seronegative cohort members. Each donor provided a peripheral blood sample, and peripheral blood mononuclear cells were used for TCR beta sequencing. Genomic DNA was extracted from the blood cell samples with the Qiagen DNeasy Blood Extraction Kit. These data originate in a study of cytomegalovirus exposure and HLA in healthy donors (dated by TCRdb to about 2017). Looking at the study overall: An earlier analysis of roughly 570 of the donors reported 276 Gb of sequence data and 117 million unique TCR beta sequences obtained from roughly 170 million T cells. An earlier analysis of around 640 of the donors used high-throughput TCR beta sequencing to judge whether each TCR beta V gene segment behaved as functional or pseudogenic. Of the roughly 420 genotyped donors, 65% to 90% were placed in the genetic ancestry cluster associated with self-reported Caucasian donors. The study was designed to test whether signatures of past pathogen exposure could be identified by cataloging public T cell receptors. Among 398 genotyped donors of the cohort, an average of about 240,000 unique TCR beta nucleotide sequences were sequenced per donor, around 18% of them non-productive. Class I and class II HLA loci were covered by the typing at four-digit resolution. About 300 gigabases of sequencing data and roughly 90 million unique TCR sequences were included in an early release covering around 650 HLA-typed donors. Every discovery cohort repertoire had been produced on one sequencing platform. The number of donors typed differed by locus, with roughly 620-630 for A, B, C, DRB1 and DQB1, around 500 for DQA1, about 610 for DPA1, and approximately 470 for DPB1. Besides the first cohort of around 670 subjects, a separate validation cohort made up of 120 different subjects was used. High-throughput TCR immunosequencing, statistical association of individual TCRs with disease status, and machine learning were combined to predict cytomegalovirus infection status. The study profiled the T cell repertoires of more than 500 subjects by immunosequencing and related them to cytomegalovirus serostatus. Several DR-DQ haplotypes were treated as single units for association and clustering because of strong linkage in the cohort. A later genetic analysis took genome-wide SNP genotypes for about 65% of the 666 donors and used that subset as a discovery cohort. A later analysis re-examined previously published TCR beta repertoires from roughly 650 donors and added high-resolution HLA genotyping to investigate patterns of TCR occurrence. In the later analysis, no new phenotypic data were used to find candidate immune exposures; instead, reliance was placed on TCR beta sequences and their occurrence across donors. Donor age, sex, ethnicity and CMV serostatus were compiled alongside the repertoire data. Broad study findings and their caveats: A later analysis found that TCR association rates varied across HLA loci, with DRB1 alleles showing the most associated TCRs and HLA-C alleles the fewest. Some IMGT-functional V segments, including TRBV6-2 and TRBV6-3, could not be distinguished by the 87-base-pair reads and were therefore excluded. Specific HLA alleles were associated with roughly 16,000 TCR beta sequences at a false discovery rate of 0.05 in a later analysis. The authors suggested that the approach could potentially be extended to other disease states and immunological phenotypes. A later analysis found that HLA-associated TCR beta chains were more clonally expanded and had lower generation probabilities than equally common non-associated chains. Correlated functional status among segregating V segments might be attributable to linkage disequilibrium, but an unknown experimental factor could not be ruled out. A later genetic analysis associated a missense DCLRE1C variant with V-gene and J-gene trimming of TCR beta chains, and an independent cohort replicated the association. While some public TCRs were present in many individuals, most TCR sequences turned up only very rarely across donors. Because some donors lacked HLA typing at each locus, the association tests relied only on the typed subset. A few of the identified cytomegalovirus-associated TCR beta chains were confirmed in vitro to be specific for cytomegalovirus antigens. In an earlier analysis of around 600 of the donors, most TCR beta V segments appeared in productive rearrangements about 87% or about 30% of the time, broadly matching IMGT annotations. A further reported finding was that TCR beta sequences accurately predicted the HLA-A and HLA-B alleles for most subjects in the first cohort. In both the original and validation cohorts, the classifier was reported to diagnose cytomegalovirus status with high specificity and sensitivity. According to a later genetic analysis, donors in an Asian-associated ancestry cluster had fewer N-insertions in productive TCRs than the approximately 670-donor mean. Roughly 17 rarely observed V segments, including chromosome 9 orphons, were excluded from the earlier analysis of several hundred of the donors because counts were too low. In this cohort, only TCR beta chains were sequenced, and detectable features were limited by the absence of alpha or paired-chain data. According to a later analysis, parvovirus B19, influenza, CMV and Epstein-Barr virus appeared linked to several top co-occurrence clusters. Strong co-occurrence of HLA alleles, especially DR and DQ, made assigning TCR associations to individual alleles difficult. A total of roughly 160 TCR beta chains were listed by the study as associated with cytomegalovirus. A cluster of highly shared sequence variants was judged likely to be a technical artifact of the sequencing pipeline. Presence/absence analyses assumed roughly uniform sequencing depth across donors, an assumption that may not hold. For the cohort, immune exposure information was limited to CMV serostatus. According to a later analysis, most CMV-associated TCR beta chains appeared to be HLA-restricted, and the HLA associations seemed to be driven largely by CMV exposure.

As encoded in the germline V gene, CDR1 is SGHTA while CDR2 is FQGNSA. The germline ends are 12 bases apart after V is trimmed by 8 bases and J by 2 bases. The CDR3 numbers 13 residues from cysteine through phenylalanine. Only CDR3 DNA remains: 39 bases, in frame from the first base. This sequence uses TRBV7-2 and TRBJ2-5, and the D gene may be TRBD1, 6 bases matching. The source material was PBMCs. This receptor was obtained from a man in his forties or fifties in good health and CMV-seronegative. The CDR3: CASLIRGQETQYF. DNA sequence: TGTGCCAGCCTCATAAGGGGGCAAGAGACCCAGTACTTC.